This T cell receptor (beta chain) emerged from a study of blood T cell repertoires in COVID-19. Assay: immunoSEQ multiplex PCR; the TCRdb copy retains only in-frame clones and omits some. The sample lists around 230,000 clones; more than 65% were seen once. The CDR3 loop spans 16 amino acids. After removal of 5 bases from V and 5 bases from J, the junction contained 6 bases not matched to a gene. The germline V gene has CDR1 LNHDA and CDR2 SQIVND (reference sequence). The sequencing input was peripheral blood. J is TRBJ2-5 and V is TRBV19; TRBD2 aligns across 15 bases. The sequence derives from a woman of 80 years or more with acute or convalescent COVID-19. CDR3 coding DNA: TGTGCCAGTAGTGGGGGACTAGCGGGAGGCGGGGAGACCCAGTACTTC. Translating gives CASSGGLAGGGETQYF.